The sequence of this T cell receptor (beta chain) was determined in a study of blood T cells in healthy people across ages. General study results and limits: Among long-lived donors, naive CD4+ cells were more numerous and diversity higher than in aged donors.

The V segment lost 3 bases and the J segment 9 bases; nucleotides outside the gene matches: 9. The length of the CDR3 is 15 residues. Germline CDR1 is LNHNV and CDR2 is YYDKDF (reference sequence). A few counts support this clonotype. The antigen is unknown. The second PCR ran about 6 to 12 cycles with a sample-barcoded 5' primer and J-beta primers. Samples each returned at least 3 million CDR3-containing paired-end reads. Via MiXCR, TCRdb re-called the 5' RACE reads, giving one row per CDR3 protein. Here the sample spans hundreds of thousands of distinct CDR3 sequences, 58% being singletons. The sequence was collected from a man in his sixties in good health. Sequenced: blood. The chain carries TRBV15 and TRBJ2-1; 9 nucleotides align to TRBD1. As DNA, the CDR3 is TGTGCCACCAGCAGTCCGGGACAGGGAGGTGGTGAGCAGTTCTTC. It codes for CATSSPGQGGGEQFF.